A single sample is the source of the 4 T cell receptor beta chains below, sequenced in a study of a mutant IDH1 vaccine in newly diagnosed glioma. Their specific antigens are unknown. Measured with immunoSEQ multiplex PCR; TCRdb has only the in-frame clones, and not every one. The data show some 63,000 clones, with about 74% seen just once and roughly 5% held by the top ten. Time point denoted: week 35, safety follow-up. The vaccine gave 300 ug of a 20-mer mutant IDH1 peptide subcutaneously per dose. Sequencing used PBMCs, obtained from a glioma patient whose treatment included an IDH1 peptide vaccine. The receptor source for this set is a man aged 50 to 60 with glioma.

V usage is TRBV4-1 and J usage is TRBJ2-4, with 13 bases identical to TRBD2. V lost 4 bases to trimming and J lost 10 bases; unmatched junction nucleotides: 7. This CDR3 spans 15 amino acids. Germline-derived CDR1 and CDR2 are MGHRA and YSYEKL. CDR3 sequence (DNA): TGCGCCAGCAGCCCTACTAGCGGGGGGGCTGGGATTCAGTACTTC. Amino acids: CASSPTSGGAGIQYF.

The chain couples TRBV18 to TRBJ1-2; 10 nucleotides agree with TRBD1. V shed 0 bases, J shed 6 bases, and the junction held 4 bases outside the gene matches. CDR1 is KGHSH, CDR2 LQKENI, per germline. The CDR3 contains 15 residues. The CDR3 here is CASSPPMDRGNGYTF. In nucleotides, the CDR3 is TGTGCCAGCTCACCACCGATGGACAGGGGGAATGGCTACACCTTC.

This rearrangement joins TRBV18 to TRBJ2-3, with D tentatively TRBD2 (7 bases). Looked up from germline, CDR1 is KGHSH and CDR2 is LQKENI. This CDR3 region has 16 residues. Trimming removed 0 bases from V and 4 bases from J, with 14 bases in between. This chain's CDR3 is CASSPPRGAPSDTQYF. For the CDR3, the DNA is TGTGCCAGCTCACCACCCCGGGGGGCGCCTTCAGATACGCAGTATTTT.

CDR3 residues: CASSLVDTGDEQFF. The DNA of the CDR3 is TGTGCCAGCAGCTTAGTCGATACAGGGGATGAGCAGTTCTTC. The genes are TRBV7-2 and TRBJ2-1; 7 bases line up with TRBD1. Germline CDR1 SGHTA, CDR2 FQGNSA. This CDR3 region has 14 residues. The V segment lost 1 base and the J segment 8 bases; nucleotides outside the gene matches: 5.